This T cell receptor (beta chain) came from a study of blood T cell repertoires in COVID-19. Whole-study context: Both acute and convalescent COVID-19 samples were obtained from the United States, Italy and Spain. PBMCs, B-cell-depleted T cells, or T cells provided the cDNA or gDNA that made up the material.

The Seattle patients joined while their infection was active and were tracked longitudinally afterward. Here immunoSEQ multiplex PCR was the method, and the copy in TCRdb shows in-frame clones only, minus some. Of about 180,000 clones in the sample, roughly three quarters were seen once. After removal of 7 bases from V and 2 bases from J, the junction contained 5 bases not matched to a gene. CDR3 length equals 13 residues. Germline-derived CDR1 and CDR2 are SGHTS and YDEGEE. This chain uses TRBV5-8 with TRBJ1-1; 7 bases are shared with TRBD1. The clonotype was recovered from a woman aged 80 or older with COVID-19, enrolled during active disease. Sequences were obtained from peripheral blood. The CDR3: CASQRTGNTEAFF. The CDR3 nucleotides are TGTGCCAGCCAGAGGACAGGCAACACTGAAGCTTTCTTT.